Included here is one T cell receptor beta chain sequence, with context. Its matching antigen is unknown. The data were taken from a study of post-analysis software for immune sequencing data. About the research overall: Relapsing-remitting, secondary progressive and progressive-relapsing forms of multiple sclerosis all featured among disease courses.

Study-level results: Roughly 5 TRBV segments (TRBV5-6, TRBV5-1 and TRBV20-1 among them) occurred more frequently in patients than in controls. Multiple sclerosis patients had significantly lower normalized Chao1 diversity than controls.

Germline CDR1 is PRHDT and CDR2 is FYEKMQ (reference sequence). Deletions cut 4 bases from V and 4 bases from J, with 14 bases between. CDR3 length: 14 amino acids. Each TCR beta cDNA library carried unique molecular identifiers. TCRdb reprocessed the PCR reads via MiXCR and lists one record per CDR3 protein. The sample yields 750,000 to 900,000 distinct CDR3 sequences, 46% seen once. The chain is built from TRBV13 and TRBJ2-7, with no clear D. Sample: blood. The receptor was isolated from a girl aged 10-17 years with multiple sclerosis. The CDR3 sequence: CASSSNLIRYEQYF. As DNA, the CDR3 is TGTGCCAGCAGCTCCAACCTGATCCGTTACGAGCAGTACTTC.